The clone carrying this T cell receptor beta chain was counted only a few times. What it binds is not known. The sample originates from a study of T cell clonotyping in hematopoietic cell transplantation. The assay was immunoSEQ multiplex PCR, and TCRdb's table has in-frame clones only and misses some. Among more than 7,000 clones listed, 75% to 85% were seen once. Germline CDR1 SGHAT, CDR2 FQNNGV. J was trimmed by 6 bases and V by 2 bases; bases with no gene match: 3. CDR3 length equals 15 residues. Overall study results and limits: After transplant, recipient diversity fell while pathologically expanded clonotypes grew through day 180. Cells were unsorted, so CD4 and CD8 contributions were not separated. At the given depth, recipient repertoires were over 97% de novo clonotypes.

Recipients were bled about 28 days pretransplant and at posttransplant days 30, 100, 180. This chain links TRBV11-2 with TRBJ2-1; 11 bases are shared with TRBD2. The source material was PBMCs, sampled 180 days after allogeneic stem cell transplant. This TCR was sampled from a female patient in her thirties or forties who had an allogeneic stem cell transplant, so the T cells may come from the graft donor. Some clones in this sample may be carry-over from other donors' samples. CDR3 amino acids: CASSLTSGSLNEQFF. CDR3 in DNA: TGTGCCAGCAGCTTAACTAGCGGGAGTCTCAATGAGCAGTTCTTC.